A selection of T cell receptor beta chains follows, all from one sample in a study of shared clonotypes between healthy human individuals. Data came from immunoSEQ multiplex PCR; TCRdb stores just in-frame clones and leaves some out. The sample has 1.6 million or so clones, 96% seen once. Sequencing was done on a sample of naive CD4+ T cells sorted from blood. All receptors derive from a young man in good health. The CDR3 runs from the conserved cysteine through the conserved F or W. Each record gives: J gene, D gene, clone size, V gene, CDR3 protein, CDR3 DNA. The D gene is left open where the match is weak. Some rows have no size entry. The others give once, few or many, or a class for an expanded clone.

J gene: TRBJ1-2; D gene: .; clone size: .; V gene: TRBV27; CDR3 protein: CASSLSISGVYGYTF; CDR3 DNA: TGTGCCAGCAGTTTATCGATATCGGGGGTATATGGCTACACCTTC
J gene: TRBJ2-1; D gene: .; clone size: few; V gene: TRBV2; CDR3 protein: CASSTQLSNEQFF; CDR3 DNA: TGTGCCAGCAGCACTCAATTAAGCAATGAGCAGTTCTTC
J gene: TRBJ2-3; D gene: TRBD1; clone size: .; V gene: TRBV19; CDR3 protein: CASSIRDSIGTDTQYF; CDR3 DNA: TGTGCCAGTAGTATCAGGGACAGTATCGGCACAGATACGCAGTATTTT
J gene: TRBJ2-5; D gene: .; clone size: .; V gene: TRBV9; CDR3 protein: CASSVGGQETQYF; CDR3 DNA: TGTGCCAGCAGCGTAGGGGGACAAGAGACCCAGTACTTC
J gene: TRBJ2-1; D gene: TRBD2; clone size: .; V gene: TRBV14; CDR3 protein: CASSEMGGRGNEQFF; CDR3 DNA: TGTGCCAGCAGCGAAATGGGCGGGAGAGGCAATGAGCAGTTCTTC
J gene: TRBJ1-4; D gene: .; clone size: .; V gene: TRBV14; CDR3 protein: CASSTRGWGGAPTNEKLFF; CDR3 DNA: TGTGCCAGCAGCACCAGAGGTTGGGGTGGGGCTCCAACTAATGAAAAACTGTTTTTT
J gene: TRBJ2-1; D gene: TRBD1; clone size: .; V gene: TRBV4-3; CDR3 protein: CASSQVTGGNEQFF; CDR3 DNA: TGCGCCAGCAGCCAAGTGACAGGGGGCAATGAGCAGTTCTTC
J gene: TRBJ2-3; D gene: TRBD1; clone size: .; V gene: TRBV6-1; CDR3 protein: CASRIGTGLDTQYF; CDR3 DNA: TGTGCCAGCAGGATCGGGACAGGGTTGGATACGCAGTATTTT
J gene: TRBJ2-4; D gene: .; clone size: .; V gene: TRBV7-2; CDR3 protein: CASSSAFRRGIQYF; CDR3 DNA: TGTGCCAGCAGCTCGGCATTTCGGAGGGGGATTCAGTACTTC
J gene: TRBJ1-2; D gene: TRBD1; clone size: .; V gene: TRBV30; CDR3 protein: CAWSVVDWLGQGDYGYTF; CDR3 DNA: TGTGCCTGGAGTGTTGTTGACTGGTTGGGACAGGGTGACTATGGCTACACCTTC
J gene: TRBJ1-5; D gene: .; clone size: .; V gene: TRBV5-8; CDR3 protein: CASSLWDSNQPQHF; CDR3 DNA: TGTGCCAGCAGCTTGTGGGACAGCAATCAGCCCCAGCATTTT
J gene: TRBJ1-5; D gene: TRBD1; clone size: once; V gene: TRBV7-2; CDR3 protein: CASSLVSGGLYSNQPQHF; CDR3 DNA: TGTGCCAGCAGCTTAGTTTCAGGGGGACTATATAGCAATCAGCCCCAGCATTTT
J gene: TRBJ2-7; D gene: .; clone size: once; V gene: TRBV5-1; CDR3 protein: CASRGSTSYEQYF; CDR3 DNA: TGCGCCAGCAGGGGTTCTACTTCCTACGAGCAGTACTTC
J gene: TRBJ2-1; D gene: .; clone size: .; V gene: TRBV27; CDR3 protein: CASTETHGFTYNEQFF; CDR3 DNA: TGTGCCAGCACCGAAACCCACGGGTTTACCTACAATGAGCAGTTCTTC
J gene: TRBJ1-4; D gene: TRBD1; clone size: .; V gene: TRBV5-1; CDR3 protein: CASSARDRGRTNEKLFF; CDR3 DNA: TGCGCCAGCAGCGCCCGGGACAGGGGGCGCACTAATGAAAAACTGTTTTTT
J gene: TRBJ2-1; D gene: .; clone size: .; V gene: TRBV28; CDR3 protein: CASSLRPRGYREFF; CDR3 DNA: TGTGCCAGCAGTTTAAGACCCCGGGGGTACAGAGAGTTCTTC
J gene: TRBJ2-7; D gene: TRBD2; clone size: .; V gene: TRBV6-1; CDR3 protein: CASTRLAETYEQYF; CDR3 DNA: TGTGCCAGCACCAGACTAGCGGAGACCTACGAGCAGTACTTC
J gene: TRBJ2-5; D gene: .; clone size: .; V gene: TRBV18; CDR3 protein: CASSPRGEETQYF; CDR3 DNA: TGTGCCAGCTCACCACGCGGCGAAGAGACCCAGTACTTC
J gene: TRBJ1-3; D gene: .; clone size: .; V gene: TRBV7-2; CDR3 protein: CASSLEHLPMTGNTIYF; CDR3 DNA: TGTGCCAGCAGCTTAGAACATTTGCCGATGACTGGAAACACCATATATTTT
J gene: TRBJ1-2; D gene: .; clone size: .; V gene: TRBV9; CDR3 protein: CASSVGWAGWNYGYTF; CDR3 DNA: TGTGCCAGCAGCGTAGGTTGGGCGGGGTGGAACTATGGCTACACCTTC
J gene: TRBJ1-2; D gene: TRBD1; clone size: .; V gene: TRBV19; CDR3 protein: CASSPSNRGLNGYTF; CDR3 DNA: TGTGCCAGTAGTCCTTCTAACAGGGGGCTGAATGGCTACACCTTC
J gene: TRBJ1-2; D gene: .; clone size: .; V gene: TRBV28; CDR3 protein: CASIPGSRRVGYTF; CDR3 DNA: TGTGCCAGCATCCCGGGCTCCCGCCGGGTTGGCTACACCTTC
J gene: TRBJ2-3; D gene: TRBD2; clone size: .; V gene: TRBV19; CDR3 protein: CASSIVLAGGPLSTDTQYF; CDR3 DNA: TGTGCCAGTAGTATAGTACTAGCGGGAGGGCCTCTTAGCACAGATACGCAGTATTTT
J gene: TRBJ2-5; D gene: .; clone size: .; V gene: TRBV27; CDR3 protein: CASSPGESVWTQYF; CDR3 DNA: TGTGCCAGCAGCCCCGGGGAATCGGTATGGACCCAGTACTTC
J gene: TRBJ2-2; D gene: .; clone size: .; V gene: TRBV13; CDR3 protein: CASSVKGGTGELFF; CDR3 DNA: TGTGCCAGCAGCGTAAAGGGAGGCACCGGGGAGCTGTTTTTT
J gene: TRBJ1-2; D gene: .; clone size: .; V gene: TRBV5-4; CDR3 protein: CASSLPSSRRQPLLSYGYTF; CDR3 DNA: TGTGCCAGCAGCTTGCCCAGCAGCCGTCGCCAACCCCTCTTGTCCTATGGCTACACCTTC
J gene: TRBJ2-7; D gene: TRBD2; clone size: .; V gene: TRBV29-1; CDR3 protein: CSVEDQAGGRTYEQYF; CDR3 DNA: TGCAGCGTTGAAGATCAGGCAGGCGGGAGGACCTACGAGCAGTACTTC
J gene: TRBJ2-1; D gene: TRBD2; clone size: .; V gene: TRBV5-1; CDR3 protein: CASSLGTSSQFF; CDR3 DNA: TGCGCCAGCAGCTTGGGGACTAGCTCCCAGTTCTTC
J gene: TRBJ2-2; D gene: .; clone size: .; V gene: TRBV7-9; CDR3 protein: CASSLNGITGELFF; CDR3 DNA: TGTGCCAGCAGCTTAAACGGAATCACCGGGGAGCTGTTTTTT
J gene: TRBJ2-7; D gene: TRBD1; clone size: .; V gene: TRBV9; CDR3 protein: CASSVSGQSYEQYF; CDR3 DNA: TGTGCCAGCAGCGTATCGGGACAGTCCTACGAGCAGTACTTC
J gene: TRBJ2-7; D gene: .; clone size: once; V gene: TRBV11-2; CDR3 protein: CASEGRASYEQYF; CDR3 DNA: TGTGCCAGTGAGGGCAGGGCCTCCTACGAGCAGTACTTC
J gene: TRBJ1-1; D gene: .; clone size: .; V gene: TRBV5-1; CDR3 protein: CASSLGFGIEAFF; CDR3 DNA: TGCGCCAGCAGCTTGGGGTTCGGAATTGAAGCTTTCTTT
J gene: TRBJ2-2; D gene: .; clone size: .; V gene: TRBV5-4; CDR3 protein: CASSLELARVTGELFF; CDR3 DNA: TGTGCCAGCAGTTTGGAACTAGCAAGGGTCACCGGGGAGCTGTTTTTT
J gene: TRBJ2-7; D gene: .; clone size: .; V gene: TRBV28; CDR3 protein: CASSDRLAGVAYEQYF; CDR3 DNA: TGTGCCAGCAGCGACAGGCTCGCGGGAGTAGCCTACGAGCAGTACTTC
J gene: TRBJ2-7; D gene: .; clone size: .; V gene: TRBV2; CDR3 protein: CASSEARLIEQYF; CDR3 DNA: TGTGCCAGCAGTGAAGCGCGACTGATCGAGCAGTACTTC
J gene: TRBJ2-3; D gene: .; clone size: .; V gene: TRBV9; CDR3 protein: CASSVNPTRPDTQYF; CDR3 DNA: TGTGCCAGCAGCGTGAACCCTACTAGGCCAGATACGCAGTATTTT
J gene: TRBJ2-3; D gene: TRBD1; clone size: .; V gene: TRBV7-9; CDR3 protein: CASSSIRDRGTDTQYF; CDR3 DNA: TGTGCCAGCAGCTCGATCCGGGACAGGGGAACAGATACGCAGTATTTT
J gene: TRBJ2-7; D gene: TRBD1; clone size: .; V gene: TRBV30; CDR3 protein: CASTGGGPYEQYF; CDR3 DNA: TGTGCCTCAACAGGGGGAGGTCCCTACGAGCAGTACTTC
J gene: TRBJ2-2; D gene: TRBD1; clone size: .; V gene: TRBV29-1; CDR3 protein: CSVPGTGTGELFF; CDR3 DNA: TGCAGCGTCCCCGGGACAGGTACCGGGGAGCTGTTTTTT
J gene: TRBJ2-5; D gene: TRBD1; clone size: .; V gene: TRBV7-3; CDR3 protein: CASSFHPTGLETQYF; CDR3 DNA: TGTGCCAGCAGCTTTCACCCGACAGGGCTGGAGACCCAGTACTTC
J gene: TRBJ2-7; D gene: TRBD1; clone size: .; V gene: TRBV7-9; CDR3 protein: CASRQGGEQYF; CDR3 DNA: TGTGCCAGTCGACAGGGCGGCGAGCAGTACTTC
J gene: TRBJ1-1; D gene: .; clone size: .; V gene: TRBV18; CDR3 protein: CASSPALVGTEAFF; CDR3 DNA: TGTGCCAGCTCACCAGCGCTGGTGGGCACTGAAGCTTTCTTT
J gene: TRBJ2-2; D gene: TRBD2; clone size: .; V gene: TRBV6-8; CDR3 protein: CASSRTVLAGEITGELFF; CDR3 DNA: TGTGCCAGCAGTAGAACCGTCCTAGCGGGAGAAATAACCGGGGAGCTGTTTTTT
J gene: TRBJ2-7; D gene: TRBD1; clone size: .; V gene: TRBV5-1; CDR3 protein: CASSSPLGRTGFSSYEQYF; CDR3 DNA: TGCGCCAGCAGCTCTCCCCTTGGACGGACAGGTTTTAGCTCCTACGAGCAGTACTTC
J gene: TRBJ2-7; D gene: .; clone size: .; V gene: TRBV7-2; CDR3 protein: CASSLYGPNYEQYF; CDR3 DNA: TGTGCCAGCAGCTTATACGGACCAAACTACGAGCAGTACTTC
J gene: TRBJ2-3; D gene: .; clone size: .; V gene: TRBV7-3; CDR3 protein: CASSLTRTDYTDTQYF; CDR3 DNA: TGTGCCAGCAGCTTAACGCGGACCGATTACACAGATACGCAGTATTTT
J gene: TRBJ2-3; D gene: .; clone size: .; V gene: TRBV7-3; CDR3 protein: CASSSSGLHTDTQYF; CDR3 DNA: TGTGCCAGCAGCTCCTCGGGACTCCACACAGATACGCAGTATTTT
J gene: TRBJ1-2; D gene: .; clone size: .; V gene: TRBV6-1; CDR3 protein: CASSLGSYGYTF; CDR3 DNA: TGTGCCAGCAGCCTGGGAAGCTATGGCTACACCTTC
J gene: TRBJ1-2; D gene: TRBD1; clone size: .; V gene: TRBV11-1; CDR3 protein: CASSALRTGDGYTF; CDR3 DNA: TGTGCCAGCAGCGCATTAAGGACAGGAGACGGCTACACCTTC
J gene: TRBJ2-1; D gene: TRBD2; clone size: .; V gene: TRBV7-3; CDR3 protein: CASSLGGRGFEQFF; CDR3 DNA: TGTGCCAGCAGCTTAGGCGGGAGGGGATTTGAGCAGTTCTTC
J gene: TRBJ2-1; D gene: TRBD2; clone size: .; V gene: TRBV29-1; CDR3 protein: CSVDHSSGRAHNEQFF; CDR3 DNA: TGCAGCGTTGACCATTCTAGCGGGAGGGCTCACAATGAGCAGTTCTTC
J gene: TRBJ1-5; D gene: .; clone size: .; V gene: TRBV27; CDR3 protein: CASSFSPNQPQHF; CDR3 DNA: TGTGCCAGCAGTTTCTCTCCGAATCAGCCCCAGCATTTT
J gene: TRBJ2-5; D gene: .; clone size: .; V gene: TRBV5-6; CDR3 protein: CASSPGPQETQYF; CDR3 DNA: TGTGCCAGCAGCCCCGGCCCTCAAGAGACCCAGTACTTC